This T cell receptor beta chain was recorded in a study of blood T cell repertoires in COVID-19. Study at large: Some COVID-19 samples were acute and others convalescent; all came from the United States, Italy and Spain. PBMCs, B-cell-depleted T cells, or T cells provided the cDNA or gDNA that made up the material.

The authors' processing: Amplification of reference gene primers was used by the study to estimate nucleated cell counts. Measured with immunoSEQ multiplex PCR; TCRdb has only the in-frame clones, and not every one. Clone size and the V and J calls come from that table; the DNA yielded D and trimming. The sample carries roughly 100,000 clones, over 75% recorded once. The sequencing input was peripheral blood. The receptor's source is a man in his forties or fifties with acute or convalescent COVID-19.

CDR3 in DNA: TGTGCCAGCAGTCCGACAGGGGAAACTGAAGCTTTCTTT. Translated: CASSPTGETEAFF. This sequence joins TRBV6-2 or TRBV6-3 and TRBJ1-1; 8 nucleotides match TRBD1. Germline CDR1 MNHEY, CDR2 SVGEGT. The CDR3 contains 13 residues. V dropped 5 bases and J dropped 5; count of bases not matched to a gene: 4.